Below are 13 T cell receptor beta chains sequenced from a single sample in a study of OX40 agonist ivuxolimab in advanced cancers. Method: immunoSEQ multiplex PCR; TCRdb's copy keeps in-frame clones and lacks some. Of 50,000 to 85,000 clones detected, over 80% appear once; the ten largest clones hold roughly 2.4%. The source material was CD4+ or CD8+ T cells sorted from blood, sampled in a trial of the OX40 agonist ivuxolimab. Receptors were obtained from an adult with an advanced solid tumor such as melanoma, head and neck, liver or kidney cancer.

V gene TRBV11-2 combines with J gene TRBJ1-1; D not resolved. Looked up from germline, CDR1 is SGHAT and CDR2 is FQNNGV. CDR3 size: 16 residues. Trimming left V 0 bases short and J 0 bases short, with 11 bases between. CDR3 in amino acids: CASSLDQVGMNTEAFF. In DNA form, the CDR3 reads TGTGCCAGCAGCTTAGATCAAGTTGGGATGAACACTGAAGCTTTCTTT.

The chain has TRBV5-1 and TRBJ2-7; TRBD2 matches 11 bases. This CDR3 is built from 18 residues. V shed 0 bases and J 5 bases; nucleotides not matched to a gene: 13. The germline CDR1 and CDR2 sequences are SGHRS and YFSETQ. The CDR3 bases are TGCGCCAGCAGCTTGGGAGCTTCCGTACTAGCGGGAGTCAACGAGCAGTACTTC. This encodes CASSLGASVLAGVNEQYF.

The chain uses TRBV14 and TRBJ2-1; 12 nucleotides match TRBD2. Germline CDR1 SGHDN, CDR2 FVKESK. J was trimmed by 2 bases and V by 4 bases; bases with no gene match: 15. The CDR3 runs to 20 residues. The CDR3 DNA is TGTGCCAGCAGCCGGAGCTTCGGGACTAGCGGGCCCCAGCCCTACAATGAGCAGTTCTTC. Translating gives CASSRSFGTSGPQPYNEQFF.

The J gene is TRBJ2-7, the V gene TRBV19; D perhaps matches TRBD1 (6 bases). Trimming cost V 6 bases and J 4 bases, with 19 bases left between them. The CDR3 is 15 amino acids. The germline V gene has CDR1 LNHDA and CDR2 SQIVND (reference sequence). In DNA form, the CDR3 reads TGTGCCAGTAGGAGAGAAGCTCGTGACAGGTACGAGCAGTACTTC. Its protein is CASRREARDRYEQYF. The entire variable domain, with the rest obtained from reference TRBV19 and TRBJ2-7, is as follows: DGGITQSPKYLFRKEGQNVTLSCEQNLNHDAMYWYRQDPGQGLRLIYYSQIVNDFQKGDIAEGYSVSREKKESFPLTVTSAQKNPTAFYLCASRREARDRYEQYFGPGTRLTVT.

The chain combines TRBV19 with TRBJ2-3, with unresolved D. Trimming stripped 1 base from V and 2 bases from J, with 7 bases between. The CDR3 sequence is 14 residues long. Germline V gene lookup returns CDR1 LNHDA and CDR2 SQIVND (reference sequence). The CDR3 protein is CASSIGFHTDTQYF. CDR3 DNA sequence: TGTGCCAGTAGTATAGGGTTCCACACAGATACGCAGTATTTT.

The CDR3 nucleotides read TGTGCCAGCAGCCGAGCGAGATTCGACGAGCAGTACTTC. This sequence encodes CASSRARFDEQYF. The chain links TRBV6-6 to TRBJ2-7; D gene unclear. CDR1 and CDR2 from the germline V gene are MNHNY and SVGAGI (reference sequence). The CDR3 runs to 13 residues. V gave up 6 bases and J gave up 5 bases, with 14 bases separating them.

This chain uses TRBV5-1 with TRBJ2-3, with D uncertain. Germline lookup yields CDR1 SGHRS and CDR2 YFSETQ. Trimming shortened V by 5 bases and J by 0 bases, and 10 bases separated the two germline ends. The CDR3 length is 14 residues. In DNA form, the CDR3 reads TGCGCCAGCAGGGATCTACTTAGCACAGATACGCAGTATTTT. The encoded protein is CASRDLLSTDTQYF.

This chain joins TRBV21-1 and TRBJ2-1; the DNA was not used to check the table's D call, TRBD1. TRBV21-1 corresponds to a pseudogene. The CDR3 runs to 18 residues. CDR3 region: CASSNRTGVERSYNEQFF. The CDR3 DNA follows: TGTGCCAGCAGCAATAGGACAGGGGTTGAGCGCTCCTACAATGAGCAGTTCTTC.

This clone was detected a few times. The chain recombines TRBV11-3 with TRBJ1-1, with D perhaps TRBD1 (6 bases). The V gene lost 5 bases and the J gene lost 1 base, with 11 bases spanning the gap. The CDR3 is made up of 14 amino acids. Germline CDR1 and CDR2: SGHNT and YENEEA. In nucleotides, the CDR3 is TGTGCCAGCAGCCCAACGACAGGGAACACTGAAGCTTTCTTT. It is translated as CASSPTTGNTEAFF. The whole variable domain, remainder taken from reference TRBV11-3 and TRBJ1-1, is EAGVVQSPRYKIIEKKQPVAFWCNPISGHNTLYWYLQNLGQGPELLIRYENEEAVDDSQLPKDRFSAERLKGVDSTLKIQPAELGDSAVYLCASSPTTGNTEAFFGQGTRLTVV.

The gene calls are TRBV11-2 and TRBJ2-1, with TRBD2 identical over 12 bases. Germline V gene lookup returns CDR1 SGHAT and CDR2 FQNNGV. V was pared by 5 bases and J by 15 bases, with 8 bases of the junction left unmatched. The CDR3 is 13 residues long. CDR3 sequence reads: CASSMRTSGIGFF. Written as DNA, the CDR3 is TGTGCCAGCAGCATGCGGACTAGCGGGATTGGGTTCTTC.

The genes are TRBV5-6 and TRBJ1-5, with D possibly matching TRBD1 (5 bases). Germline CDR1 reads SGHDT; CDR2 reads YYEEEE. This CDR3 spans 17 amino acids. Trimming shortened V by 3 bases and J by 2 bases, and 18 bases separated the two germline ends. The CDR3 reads CASSSQPGGVGNQPQHF. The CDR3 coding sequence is TGTGCCAGCAGCTCACAACCGGGGGGAGTGGGCAATCAGCCCCAGCATTTT.

Here the CDR3 DNA reads TGTGCCATCACCAAGACAGGGGGCTCAACCAATGAGCAGTTCTTC. Its protein is CAITKTGGSTNEQFF. The chain carries TRBV10-3 and TRBJ2-1; TRBD1 aligns across 10 bases. This CDR3 has 15 residues. Germline CDR1 reads ENHRY; CDR2 reads SYGVKD. With V trimmed by 7 bases and J by 6 bases, 9 bases remained unmatched.

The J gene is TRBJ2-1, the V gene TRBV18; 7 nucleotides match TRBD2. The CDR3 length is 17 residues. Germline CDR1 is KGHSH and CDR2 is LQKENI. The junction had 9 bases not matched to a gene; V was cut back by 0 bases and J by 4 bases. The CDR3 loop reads CASSPPSTSARYNEQFF. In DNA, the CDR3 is TGTGCCAGCTCACCACCGAGTACTAGCGCCCGGTACAATGAGCAGTTCTTC.